This is a list of T cell receptor beta chains from one sample in a study of T cells in Graves' hyperthyroidism and ophthalmopathy. TCRdb redid the calling of the multiplex PCR reads with MiXCR, one entry per CDR3 protein. The sample includes 400,000 to 600,000 distinct CDR3 sequences, around 20% of them seen just once. Material: blood. Receptor source: a man in his late teens or twenties with Graves' hyperthyroidism. Both conserved end residues are part of each CDR3. D genes are given only for firm matches. Only some rows state a clone size, as once, few, many or a class for expanded clones.

V gene	D gene	clone size	J gene	CDR3 DNA	CDR3 protein
TRBV19	-	many	TRBJ1-1	TGTGCCAGTACCTCGTCCGCTGAAGCTTTCTTT	CASTSSAEAFF
TRBV29-1	-	-	TRBJ2-5	TGCAGCGTTGCTAGCGTCCAAGAGACCCAGTACTTC	CSVASVQETQYF
TRBV5-1	TRBD2	-	TRBJ2-5	TGCGCCAGCAGCTTCGAGGGCGGGGGGCTTCAAGAGACCCAGTACTTC	CASSFEGGGLQETQYF
TRBV29-1	-	many	TRBJ2-7	TGCAGCGTTGATTTCGGCCTCGAGCAGTACTTC	CSVDFGLEQYF
TRBV24-1	-	few	TRBJ2-7	TGTGCCACCAGTGATCGCAGTTCCTACGAGCAGTACTTC	CATSDRSSYEQYF
TRBV12-3/TRBV12-4	TRBD1	many	TRBJ1-5	TGTGCCAGCAGTCCGGACAGGGGTAAACATAGCAATCAGCCCCAGCATTTT	CASSPDRGKHSNQPQHF
TRBV28	TRBD1	-	TRBJ1-5	TGTGCCAGCAGGGCTAACAGGGGAGGACAGCCCCAGCATTTT	CASRANRGGQPQHF
TRBV6-5	-	-	TRBJ1-2	TGTGCCAGCAGTTACCTTCCAGAAATGGACTATGGCTACACCTTC	CASSYLPEMDYGYTF
TRBV15	-	many	TRBJ2-2	TGTGCCACCAGTCCCACTCACACCGGGGAGCTGTTTTTT	CATSPTHTGELFF
TRBV24-1	-	many	TRBJ1-2	TGTGCCACCAGTGGAGACAACTATGGCTACACCTTC	CATSGDNYGYTF
TRBV28	-	many	TRBJ2-7	TGTGCCAGCAGTCAGGGACACACCCTCTCCTACGAGCAGTACTTC	CASSQGHTLSYEQYF
TRBV19	-	many	TRBJ2-7	TGTGCCAGTAGCTCCGGGGGATTCTACGAGCAGTACTTC	CASSSGGFYEQYF
TRBV6-1	-	few	TRBJ1-2	TGTGCCAGCATACAGGGAGTGCTAAACTATGGCTACACCTTC	CASIQGVLNYGYTF
TRBV6-1	TRBD1	many	TRBJ2-5	TGTGCCAGCAGTGCTGGACAGGGGTTGGGCGAGACCCAGTACTTC	CASSAGQGLGETQYF
TRBV24-1	TRBD1	few	TRBJ2-5	TGTGCCACCGGACCGACAGGGGCCCAAGAGACCCAGTACTTC	CATGPTGAQETQYF
TRBV29-1	-	many	TRBJ1-2	TGCAGCGTTGATTCGGGATCGGGCTATGGCTACACCTTC	CSVDSGSGYGYTF
TRBV6-2/TRBV6-3	TRBD1	many	TRBJ1-5	TGTGCCAGCAGCCTCCGGGACAGGGCCTTTGATCAGCCCCAGCATTTT	CASSLRDRAFDQPQHF
TRBV10-3	TRBD1	few	TRBJ1-6	TGTGCCATCAGTGAGTCCAGGGACAGGGGCCCCTATAATTCACCCCTCCACTTT	CAISESRDRGPYNSPLHF
TRBV12-3/TRBV12-4	-	-	TRBJ2-5	TGTGCCAGCCGGACAGACAGTTTTAGAGAGACCCAGTACTTC	CASRTDSFRETQYF
TRBV4-1	-	many	TRBJ2-7	TGCGCCAGCAGCCAAGATTTGGCAGTGTACGAGCAGTACTTC	CASSQDLAVYEQYF
TRBV25-1	-	many	TRBJ1-1	TGTGCCAGCAGTGAAGAAAAGTTCACTGAAGCTTTCTTT	CASSEEKFTEAFF
TRBV19	-	many	TRBJ1-1	TGTGCCAGTAGAGACAGGTTCGAGAACACTGAAGCTTTCTTT	CASRDRFENTEAFF
TRBV12-3/TRBV12-4	-	many	TRBJ1-1	TGTGCCAGCAGTCCCTCTCGGGAGGCCATGAGGGTAGCTTTCTTT	CASSPSREAMRVAFF
TRBV6-1	-	many	TRBJ1-6	TGTGCCAGCAGTGATGTAGTGGCCGGGAATTCACCCCTCCACTTT	CASSDVVAGNSPLHF
TRBV18	-	few	TRBJ2-7	TGTGCCAGCTCACAGATAGGTCCCGCTAGCTCCTACGAGCAGTACTTC	CASSQIGPASSYEQYF
TRBV3-1	-	-	TRBJ1-5	TGTGCCAGCAGCCAAGATCCGGTGGGGCATAGCAATCAGCCCCAGCATTTT	CASSQDPVGHSNQPQHF
TRBV7-9	-	many	TRBJ2-7	TGTGCCAGCAGCTTTTCGGCCTCCTACGAGCAGTACTTC	CASSFSASYEQYF
TRBV28	-	few	TRBJ2-2	TGTGCCATCCCGGGGACAACGAACACCGGGGAGCTGTTTTTT	CAIPGTTNTGELFF
TRBV20-1	-	-	TRBJ1-1	TGCAGTGGGGGGTCGTCCCCCTTTTTGAACACTGAAGCTTTCTTT	CSGGSSPFLNTEAFF
TRBV2	-	-	TRBJ1-6	TGTGCCAGCAGCCGATCCCCCCAAGACTATTCACCCCTCCACTTT	CASSRSPQDYSPLHF
TRBV6-1	-	many	TRBJ1-5	TGTGCCAGCGCAGGGCCGAGGCAGCCCCAGCATTTT	CASAGPRQPQHF
TRBV6-1	-	few	TRBJ1-1	TGTGCCAGCAGTGAAGATTCGATCTTGAACACTGAAGCTTTCTTT	CASSEDSILNTEAFF
TRBV18	-	many	TRBJ2-7	TGTGCCAGCTCACGAACAGGCGGCGACGAGCAGTACTTC	CASSRTGGDEQYF
TRBV9	-	many	TRBJ1-2	TGTGCCAGCAGCACCGCGGCGGGGTATGACTATGGCTACACCTTC	CASSTAAGYDYGYTF
TRBV27	-	many	TRBJ1-1	TGTGCCAGCAGCCTAGCCCCTAGGAACACTGAAGCTTTCTTT	CASSLAPRNTEAFF
TRBV2	-	many	TRBJ2-5	TGTGCCAGCAGTGAGGGCAGGGTCAAAGCGACCCAGTACTTC	CASSEGRVKATQYF
TRBV6-1	-	-	TRBJ1-6	TGTGCCAGTCCTGGGGGATTGGGTTCACCCCTCCACTTT	CASPGGLGSPLHF
TRBV27	-	-	TRBJ1-2	TGTGCCAGCAGTCCCCGGTGGAGTCCCTATGGCTACACCTTC	CASSPRWSPYGYTF
TRBV12-3/TRBV12-4	-	-	TRBJ1-5	TGTGCCAGCAGTTCCAGCAGGGACAATCAGCCCCAGCATTTT	CASSSSRDNQPQHF
TRBV29-1	-	-	TRBJ1-1	TGCAGCGCCCTAGGGGAAGGGAACACTGAAGCTTTCTTT	CSALGEGNTEAFF
TRBV20-1	TRBD1	-	TRBJ1-2	TGCAGTGCTAGCGAGGGGGCGCGTGGCTACACCTTC	CSASEGARGYTF
TRBV6-1	-	many	TRBJ2-7	TGTGCCAGCAGAGACCCGGGCCTATACGAGCAGTACTTC	CASRDPGLYEQYF
TRBV20-1	TRBD2	-	TRBJ2-7	TGCAGTGCGCCGAGACTAGCGGAGTACGAGCAGTACTTC	CSAPRLAEYEQYF
TRBV6-5	-	many	TRBJ1-5	TGTGCCAGCAGTTACGGCGGGGGCAATCAGCCCCAGCATTTT	CASSYGGGNQPQHF
TRBV18	-	few	TRBJ2-5	TGTGCCAGCTCACCAGCGGACGTGATATGGGAGACCCAGTACTTC	CASSPADVIWETQYF
TRBV7-3	-	-	TRBJ1-2	TGTGCCAGCAGCCAAAAACCGGACCCAACTCCCGGCTACACCTTC	CASSQKPDPTPGYTF
TRBV4-1	-	many	TRBJ1-3	TGCGCCAGTACTTGGGTGTTCAGCTCTGGAAACACCATATATTTT	CASTWVFSSGNTIYF
TRBV28	-	-	TRBJ2-7	TGTGCCAGCAGTTTGGAACAAGACAGCTACGAGCAGTACTTC	CASSLEQDSYEQYF
TRBV6-9	-	many	TRBJ1-5	TGTGCCAGCAGGATCCCCAACAATCAGCCCCAGCATTTT	CASRIPNNQPQHF
TRBV29-1	-	-	TRBJ1-2	TGCAGCACCATGGGTGGGGACGGAGCTTCTTACACCTTC	CSTMGGDGASYTF
TRBV28	TRBD1	many	TRBJ1-2	TGTGCCAGCAGTTTAGCCGGGACAGGGTCCCATGGCTACACCTTC	CASSLAGTGSHGYTF
TRBV30	-	many	TRBJ2-5	TGTGCCTGGAGTGTGGGTGGGACCAGCAAGACCCAGTACTTC	CAWSVGGTSKTQYF
TRBV20-1	-	few	TRBJ2-3	TGCAGTGCTAGAATCGCGCGGGGGCGCACAGATACGCAGTATTTT	CSARIARGRTDTQYF
TRBV28	-	many	TRBJ2-4	TGTGCCAGCAGCTTAGGGGAAAAGGCCAAAAACATTCAGTACTTC	CASSLGEKAKNIQYF
TRBV19	TRBD2	-	TRBJ2-2	TGTGCCAGTAGCCAGATGACTAGCAACGGGGAGCTGTTTTTT	CASSQMTSNGELFF
TRBV20-1	-	many	TRBJ1-2	TGCAGTGCTAGACCGCCTACTGGGAACTATGGCTACACCTTC	CSARPPTGNYGYTF
TRBV18	-	many	TRBJ2-5	TGTGCCAGCTCAGGGACTCAGCAAGAGACCCAGTACTTC	CASSGTQQETQYF
TRBV18	-	-	TRBJ1-1	TGTGCCAGCTCGTACAAACAGGGTGAGAACACTGAAGCTTTCTTT	CASSYKQGENTEAFF
TRBV11-1	-	-	TRBJ1-2	TGTGCCAGCAGCTTACGGGGGGCCCAAGGGAACTATGGCTACACCTTC	CASSLRGAQGNYGYTF